This record looks at one T cell receptor beta chain sequence and its context. The germline V gene has CDR1 SGHTA and CDR2 FQGNSA. The V and J ends lost 2 bases and 4 bases respectively, with 13 bases between them. The CDR3 spans 15 residues. The sample originates from a study of blood T cell repertoires in COVID-19. As for the study in general: The analysed material was cDNA or gDNA that came from T cells, B-cell-depleted T cells, or PBMCs.

Authors' data handling: Nucleated cell number was recorded as an estimate derived from reference gene primer amplification. Profiled with immunoSEQ multiplex PCR; TCRdb holds only in-frame clones, not every one. V and J calls and clone size are as listed in that table; D and trimming were resolved from the DNA. Of a few hundred thousand clones in the sample, 88% were seen once. All enrollees were about 18 to 89 years old and from fewer than 30 US areas. Allocation to cohorts depended on clinical history reported by the participants. The TCR sequence derives from a woman aged 25 to 39 who had been exposed to COVID-19. Input material: PBMCs or T cells enriched from blood (not recorded which). The chain has TRBV7-2 and TRBJ2-3, with D possibly being TRBD1 (6 bases). CDR3: CASSLRTAQADTQYF. As DNA, the CDR3 is TGTGCCAGCAGCTTAAGGACAGCACAGGCAGATACGCAGTATTTT.